This TCR beta chain was identified during a study of T cells in Graves' hyperthyroidism and ophthalmopathy. Study-wide context: Blood was drawn when the patient was first diagnosed and still untreated.

The investigators amplified TCR beta CDR3 regions from RNA transcripts. TCR CDR3 underwent first-round RT-PCR with the HTBI primer set. TCRdb re-called the multiplex PCR reads with MiXCR, one entry per CDR3 protein. Here the sample spans around 300,000 distinct CDR3 sequences, approximately 21% being singletons. The germline V and J ends were trimmed by 3 bases and 4 bases, with 9 bases remaining between them. This CDR3 has 13 amino acids. There are many counts of this clonotype. The specimen sequenced was blood. The V gene is TRBV12-3 or TRBV12-4, the J gene TRBJ1-2; TRBD1 is a possible D gene (6 bases). This receptor was identified in a man younger than 45 with Graves' ophthalmopathy. The DNA of the CDR3 is TGTGCCAGCAGTTTGGACAGCCGCTATGGCTACACCTTC. It specifies CASSLDSRYGYTF.